These T cell receptor beta chains were read from a single sample in a study of response to subunit inactivated influenza vaccine. TCRdb re-derived calls from the RT-PCR reads in MiXCR, one entry per CDR3 protein. The data show around 600,000 distinct CDR3 sequences, about 11% seen once. The same sample was also studied in work on T cells expressing NK-cell markers.

Sequencing used PBMCs from blood, obtained on the day of vaccination. These receptors were collected from a man in his forties or fifties who received an inactivated influenza vaccine. The CDR3 runs from the conserved cysteine through the conserved F or W. D genes are given only for firm matches. For some rows the clone size is stated as once, few or many, or as a class when expanded; others skip it.

TRBV5-1	.	TRBJ2-5	many	CASSLEGETQYF	TGCGCCAGCAGCTTGGAAGGAGAGACCCAGTACTTC
TRBV12-3/TRBV12-4	.	TRBJ1-4	.	CASSLTVLREKLFF	TGTGCCAGCAGTTTGACAGTATTACGCGAAAAACTGTTTTTT
TRBV3-1	TRBD2	TRBJ2-1	few	CASSQGSGVGNEQFF	TGTGCCAGCAGCCAAGGTAGCGGGGTGGGGAATGAGCAGTTCTTC
TRBV24-1	TRBD2	TRBJ2-3	few	CATSDFRGLATDTQYF	TGTGCCACCAGTGATTTCAGGGGACTAGCGACAGATACGCAGTATTTT
TRBV5-1	TRBD1	TRBJ1-1	.	CASSSTDRWTEAFF	TGCGCCAGCAGCTCGACGGACAGGTGGACTGAAGCTTTCTTT
TRBV2	TRBD1	TRBJ2-2	.	CASSPKTGLSTGELFF	TGTGCCAGCAGTCCAAAGACAGGGCTGAGCACCGGGGAGCTGTTTTTT
TRBV6-4	TRBD1	TRBJ2-3	.	CASSEYGTAITDTQYF	TGTGCCAGCAGTGAGTACGGGACAGCCATCACAGATACGCAGTATTTT
TRBV4-3	TRBD1	TRBJ1-2	few	CASSQTGGYGYTF	TGCGCCAGCAGCCAGACAGGGGGCTATGGCTACACCTTC
TRBV4-1	.	TRBJ2-7	.	CASSQDDTGNYEQYF	TGCGCCAGCAGCCAAGATGACACCGGGAACTACGAGCAGTACTTC
TRBV6-4	TRBD2	TRBJ2-3	.	CASSEASGVTDTQYF	TGTGCCAGCAGTGAGGCTAGCGGAGTCACAGATACGCAGTATTTT
TRBV10-3	TRBD2	TRBJ2-1	few	CAISVGPGLAYNEQFF	TGTGCCATCAGTGTCGGGCCCGGACTAGCTTACAATGAGCAGTTCTTC
TRBV2	.	TRBJ2-3	.	CASSGLTGSSTDTQYF	TGTGCCAGCAGTGGGCTGACAGGATCTAGCACAGATACGCAGTATTTT
TRBV20-1	.	TRBJ2-2	many	CSANRVVGTGELFF	TGCAGTGCTAATAGAGTCGTCGGGACCGGGGAGCTGTTTTTT
TRBV20-1	.	TRBJ2-3	.	CSARATSTPTDTQYF	TGCAGTGCTAGAGCTACTAGCACCCCCACAGATACGCAGTATTTT
TRBV5-6	TRBD2	TRBJ2-7	few	CASSYLTLNGLAGGPYEQYF	TGTGCCAGCAGCTACCTGACTTTAAACGGGCTAGCGGGAGGGCCCTACGAGCAGTACTTC
TRBV6-5	TRBD1	TRBJ1-1	.	CASSSPGRGLNTEAFF	TGTGCCAGCAGTTCCCCCGGGAGGGGGCTGAACACTGAAGCTTTCTTT
TRBV30	TRBD1	TRBJ1-1	.	CAWSAGTGTEAFF	TGTGCCTGGAGCGCCGGGACAGGAACTGAAGCTTTCTTT
TRBV12-3/TRBV12-4	.	TRBJ2-2	.	CASKRGGRTGELFF	TGTGCCAGCAAGAGGGGGGGGCGGACCGGGGAGCTGTTTTTT
TRBV2	TRBD2	TRBJ2-3	.	CASSLIAAGVSTQYF	TGTGCCAGTAGCTTGATTGCGGCGGGAGTTAGTACGCAGTATTTT
TRBV10-3	.	TRBJ2-5	few	CAISRGKETQYF	TGTGCCATCAGTAGGGGGAAAGAGACCCAGTACTTC
TRBV12-3/TRBV12-4	.	TRBJ2-1	few	CASSLGGAIYNEQFF	TGTGCCAGCAGTTTAGGCGGGGCAATCTACAATGAGCAGTTCTTC
TRBV6-1	.	TRBJ1-6	.	CASSGGPPSSYNSPLHF	TGTGCCAGCAGTGGGGGACCGCCGAGCTCCTATAATTCACCCCTCCACTTT
TRBV10-1	TRBD2	TRBJ2-5	once	CASSSGVAGVPDETQYF	TGCGCCAGCAGTAGTGGAGTAGCGGGGGTCCCTGACGAGACCCAGTACTTC
TRBV5-1	.	TRBJ2-3	few	CASSPGGQDADTQYF	TGCGCCAGCAGCCCCGGCGGGCAGGACGCAGATACGCAGTATTTT
TRBV5-6	.	TRBJ1-2	.	CASSWDGNYGYTF	TGTGCCAGCAGCTGGGACGGGAACTATGGCTACACCTTC
TRBV20-1	.	TRBJ2-1	.	CSARDEALISGSYNEQFF	TGCAGTGCTAGAGATGAAGCCCTAATTTCGGGCTCCTACAATGAGCAGTTCTTC
TRBV7-9	TRBD1	TRBJ1-2	.	CASSYSNRGRLNGYTF	TGTGCCAGCAGCTACTCTAACAGGGGGCGTCTGAATGGCTACACCTTC
TRBV28	.	TRBJ2-7	few	CASSFAWKTYEQYF	TGTGCCAGCAGTTTTGCCTGGAAAACCTACGAGCAGTACTTC
TRBV28	.	TRBJ1-5	many	CASSLNHQPQHF	TGTGCCAGCAGTTTAAACCATCAGCCCCAGCATTTT
TRBV7-2	.	TRBJ1-2	few	CASSLASTDLYGYTF	TGTGCCAGCAGCTTAGCTTCGACAGACTTATATGGCTACACCTTC
TRBV5-1	.	TRBJ2-5	few	CASSPGAHQETQYF	TGCGCCAGCAGCCCGGGGGCGCACCAAGAGACCCAGTACTTC
TRBV20-1	.	TRBJ2-2	few	CSARLLTGELFF	TGCAGTGCTCGACTTCTCACCGGGGAGCTGTTTTTT
TRBV5-5	.	TRBJ1-6	.	CASGRDIYNSPLHF	TGTGCCAGCGGTAGGGACATCTATAATTCACCCCTCCACTTT
TRBV7-2	.	TRBJ1-6	.	CATSLAGPGVNSPLHF	TGTGCCACCAGCTTAGCCGGGCCAGGGGTGAATTCACCCCTCCACTTT
TRBV6-1	TRBD2	TRBJ2-3	few	CASSAGLAGGNTDTQYF	TGTGCCAGCAGTGCGGGACTAGCGGGGGGAAACACAGATACGCAGTATTTT
TRBV3-1	.	TRBJ1-6	few	CASSQNTGSKYSPLHF	TGTGCCAGCAGCCAGAATACAGGGAGTAAATACTCACCCCTCCACTTT
TRBV18	.	TRBJ1-6	.	CASSPRTELNSPLHF	TGTGCCAGCTCACCCAGGACAGAGCTTAATTCACCCCTCCACTTT
TRBV18	.	TRBJ2-1	many	CASSFNRNEQFF	TGTGCCAGCTCATTCAATAGGAATGAGCAGTTCTTC
TRBV5-1	.	TRBJ2-1	few	CASSTRGTGSYNEQFF	TGCGCCAGCAGCACACGAGGGACGGGCTCCTACAATGAGCAGTTCTTC
TRBV7-8	.	TRBJ2-7	few	CASSLVLSIEIYEQYF	TGTGCCAGCAGCTTAGTTCTATCCATCGAGATCTACGAGCAGTACTTC
TRBV28	TRBD2	TRBJ2-3	.	CASKLLGLADTDTQYF	TGTGCCAGCAAACTTCTCGGACTAGCGGACACAGATACGCAGTATTTT
TRBV20-1	TRBD2	TRBJ2-3	.	CSASVTSGGPDTQYF	TGCAGTGCTAGCGTCACTAGCGGGGGGCCGGATACGCAGTATTTT
TRBV6-1	TRBD1	TRBJ2-7	many	CASSRGRGQAYEQYF	TGTGCCAGCAGCCGGGGCAGGGGACAGGCGTACGAGCAGTACTTC
TRBV25-1	TRBD2	TRBJ2-2	.	CASSGLAGTNSGTGELFF	TGTGCCAGCAGTGGACTAGCGGGAACCAACTCGGGAACCGGGGAGCTGTTTTTT
TRBV28	.	TRBJ2-2	.	CASSFHLQGPNTGELFF	TGTGCCAGCAGTTTTCACTTACAAGGCCCGAACACCGGGGAGCTGTTTTTT
TRBV28	.	TRBJ1-1	many	CASSSGWMLF	TGTGCCAGCAGTTCGGGTTGGATGCTTTTT
TRBV12-3/TRBV12-4	.	TRBJ2-3	few	CASSPYIRGRLDTQYF	TGTGCCAGCAGCCCTTATATTCGAGGGCGTTTAGATACGCAGTATTTT
TRBV12-3/TRBV12-4	.	TRBJ2-3	many	CASIPSGVDTQYF	TGTGCCAGCATCCCCAGTGGGGTCGATACGCAGTATTTT
TRBV6-2/TRBV6-3	.	TRBJ1-1	few	CASSLSGGRRTEAFF	TGTGCCAGCAGTTTAAGCGGGGGGCGAAGGACTGAAGCTTTCTTT
TRBV5-1	TRBD2	TRBJ2-4	.	CASSFGGEASYIQYF	TGCGCCAGCAGCTTCGGGGGGGAGGCCTCGTACATTCAGTACTTC
TRBV6-2/TRBV6-3	TRBD1	TRBJ2-7	.	CASSYLPRQGAYEQYF	TGTGCCAGCAGTTACTTACCACGACAGGGGGCCTACGAGCAGTACTTC
TRBV7-2	TRBD2	TRBJ2-1	.	CASSSPAGGISNEQFF	TGTGCCAGCAGCAGTCCAGCGGGGGGGATATCCAATGAGCAGTTCTTC